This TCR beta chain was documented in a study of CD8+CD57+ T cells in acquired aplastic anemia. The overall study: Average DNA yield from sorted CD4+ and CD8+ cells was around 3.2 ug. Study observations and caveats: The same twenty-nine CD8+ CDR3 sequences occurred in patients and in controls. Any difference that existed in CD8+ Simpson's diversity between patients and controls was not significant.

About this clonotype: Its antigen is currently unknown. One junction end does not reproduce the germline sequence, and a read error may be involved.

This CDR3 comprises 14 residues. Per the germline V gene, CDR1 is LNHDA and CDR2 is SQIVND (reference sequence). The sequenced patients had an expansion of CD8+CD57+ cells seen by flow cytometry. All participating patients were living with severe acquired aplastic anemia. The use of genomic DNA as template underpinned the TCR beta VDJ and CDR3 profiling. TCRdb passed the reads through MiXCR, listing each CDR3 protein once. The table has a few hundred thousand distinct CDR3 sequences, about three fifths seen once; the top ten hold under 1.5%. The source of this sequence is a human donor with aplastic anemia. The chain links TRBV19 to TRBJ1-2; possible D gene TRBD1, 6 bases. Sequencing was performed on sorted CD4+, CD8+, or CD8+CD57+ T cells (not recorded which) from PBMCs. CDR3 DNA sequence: TGTGCCAGTAGTACTATTGGCAGGGGTCGGGGCTACATCTTC. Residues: CASSTIGRGRGYIF.